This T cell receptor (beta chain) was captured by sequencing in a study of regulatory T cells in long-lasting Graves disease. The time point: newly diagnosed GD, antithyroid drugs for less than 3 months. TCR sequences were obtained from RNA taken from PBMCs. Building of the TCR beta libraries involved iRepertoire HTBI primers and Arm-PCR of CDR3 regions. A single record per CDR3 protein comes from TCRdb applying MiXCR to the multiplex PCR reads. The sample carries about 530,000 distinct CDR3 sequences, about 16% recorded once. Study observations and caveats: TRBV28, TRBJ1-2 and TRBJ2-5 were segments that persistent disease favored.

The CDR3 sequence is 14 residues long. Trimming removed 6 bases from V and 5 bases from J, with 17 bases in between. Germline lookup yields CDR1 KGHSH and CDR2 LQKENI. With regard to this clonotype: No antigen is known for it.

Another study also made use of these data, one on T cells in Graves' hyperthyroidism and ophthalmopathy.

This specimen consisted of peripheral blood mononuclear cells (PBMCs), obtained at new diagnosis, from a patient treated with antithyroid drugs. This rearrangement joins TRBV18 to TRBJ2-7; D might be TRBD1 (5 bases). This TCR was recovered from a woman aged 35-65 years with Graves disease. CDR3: CASSGDRNNHEQYF. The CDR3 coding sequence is TGTGCCAGCTCCGGTGACAGAAACAATCACGAGCAGTACTTC.